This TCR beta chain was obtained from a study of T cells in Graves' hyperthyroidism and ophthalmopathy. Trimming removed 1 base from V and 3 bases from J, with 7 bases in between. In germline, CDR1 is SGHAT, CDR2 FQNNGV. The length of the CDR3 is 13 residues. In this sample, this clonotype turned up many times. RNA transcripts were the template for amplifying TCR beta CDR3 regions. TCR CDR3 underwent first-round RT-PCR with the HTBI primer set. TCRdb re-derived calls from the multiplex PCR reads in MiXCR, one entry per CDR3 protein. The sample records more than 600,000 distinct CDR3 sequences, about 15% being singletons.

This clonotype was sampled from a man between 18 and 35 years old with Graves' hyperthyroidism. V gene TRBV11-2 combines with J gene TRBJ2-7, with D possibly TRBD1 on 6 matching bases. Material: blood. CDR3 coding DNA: TGTGCCAGCAGCTTAGGACAGGACTACGAGCAGTACTTC. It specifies CASSLGQDYEQYF. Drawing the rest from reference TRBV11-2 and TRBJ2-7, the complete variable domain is EAGVAQSPRYKIIEKRQSVAFWCNPISGHATLYWYQQILGQGPKLLIQFQNNGVVDDSQLPKDRFSAERLKGVDSTLKIQPAKLEDSAVYLCASSLGQDYEQYFGPGTRLTVT.